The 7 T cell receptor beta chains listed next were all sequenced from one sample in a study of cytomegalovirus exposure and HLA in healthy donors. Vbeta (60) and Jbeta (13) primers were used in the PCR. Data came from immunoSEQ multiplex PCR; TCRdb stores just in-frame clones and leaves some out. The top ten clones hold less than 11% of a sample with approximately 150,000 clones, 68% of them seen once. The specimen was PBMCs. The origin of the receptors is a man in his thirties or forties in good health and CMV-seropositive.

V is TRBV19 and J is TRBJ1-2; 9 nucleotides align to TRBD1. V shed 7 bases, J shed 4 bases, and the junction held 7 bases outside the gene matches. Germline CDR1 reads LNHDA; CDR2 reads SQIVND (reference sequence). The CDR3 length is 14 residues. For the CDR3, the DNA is TGTGCCAGTATTCCCGGGACAGGGTCCTATGGCTACACCTTC. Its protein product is CASIPGTGSYGYTF.

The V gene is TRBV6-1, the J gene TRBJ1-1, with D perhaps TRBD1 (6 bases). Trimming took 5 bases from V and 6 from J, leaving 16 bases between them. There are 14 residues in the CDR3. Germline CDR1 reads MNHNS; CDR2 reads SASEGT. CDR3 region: CASSRTEQPAEAFF. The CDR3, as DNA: TGTGCCAGCAGTCGGACAGAACAACCCGCTGAAGCTTTCTTT.

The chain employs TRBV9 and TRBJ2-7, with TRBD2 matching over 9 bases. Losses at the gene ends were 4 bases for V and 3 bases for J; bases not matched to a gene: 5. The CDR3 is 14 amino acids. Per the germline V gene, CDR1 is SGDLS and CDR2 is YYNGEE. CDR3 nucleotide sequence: TGTGCCAGCAGCTTAAATAGCGGGAGCTACGAGCAGTACTTC. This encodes CASSLNSGSYEQYF. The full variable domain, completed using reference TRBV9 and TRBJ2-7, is DSGVTQTPKHLITATGQRVTLRCSPRSGDLSVYWYQQSLDQGLQFLIQYYNGEERAKGNILERFSAQQFPDLHSELNLSSLELGDSALYFCASSLNSGSYEQYFGPGTRLTVT.

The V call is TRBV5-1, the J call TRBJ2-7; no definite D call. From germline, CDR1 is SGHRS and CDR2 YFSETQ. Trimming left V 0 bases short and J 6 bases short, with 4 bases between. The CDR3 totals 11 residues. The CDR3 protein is CASSLGGEQYF. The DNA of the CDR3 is TGCGCCAGCAGCTTGGGAGGCGAGCAGTACTTC. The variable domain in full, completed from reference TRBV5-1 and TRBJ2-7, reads KAGVTQTPRYLIKTRGQQVTLSCSPISGHRSVSWYQQTPGQGLQFLFEYFSETQRNKGNFPGRFSGRQFSNSRSEMNVSTLELGDSALYLCASSLGGEQYFGPGTRLTVT.

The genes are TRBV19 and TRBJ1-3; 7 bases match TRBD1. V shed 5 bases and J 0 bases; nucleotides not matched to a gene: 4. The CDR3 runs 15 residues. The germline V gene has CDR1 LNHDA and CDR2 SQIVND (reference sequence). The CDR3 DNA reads TGTGCCAGTAGTCGAGGGACAGTCTCTGGAAACACCATATATTTT. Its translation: CASSRGTVSGNTIYF.

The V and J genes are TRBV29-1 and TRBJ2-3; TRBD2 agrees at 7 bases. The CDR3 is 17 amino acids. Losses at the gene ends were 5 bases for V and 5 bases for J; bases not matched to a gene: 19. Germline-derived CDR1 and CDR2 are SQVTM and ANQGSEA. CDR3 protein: CSVKVRLAGAYKDTQYF. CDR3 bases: TGCAGCGTTAAGGTTAGGTTGGCGGGAGCTTACAAAGATACGCAGTATTTT.

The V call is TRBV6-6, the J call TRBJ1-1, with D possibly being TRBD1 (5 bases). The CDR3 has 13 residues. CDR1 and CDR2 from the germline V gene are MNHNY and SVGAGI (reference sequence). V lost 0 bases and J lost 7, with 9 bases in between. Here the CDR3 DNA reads TGTGCCAGCAGTTACTCGGGGGGAAGTGAAGCTTTCTTT. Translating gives CASSYSGGSEAFF.